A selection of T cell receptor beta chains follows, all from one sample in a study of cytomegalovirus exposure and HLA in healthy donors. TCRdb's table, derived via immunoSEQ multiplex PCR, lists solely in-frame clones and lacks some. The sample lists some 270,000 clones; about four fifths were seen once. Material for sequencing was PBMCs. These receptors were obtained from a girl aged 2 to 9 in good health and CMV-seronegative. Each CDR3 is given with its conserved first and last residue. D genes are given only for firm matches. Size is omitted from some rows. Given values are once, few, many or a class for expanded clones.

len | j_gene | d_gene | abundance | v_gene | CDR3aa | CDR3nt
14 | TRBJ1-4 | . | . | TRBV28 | CASSPPTPYEKLFF | TGTGCCAGCAGTCCCCCTACCCCTTATGAAAAACTGTTTTTT
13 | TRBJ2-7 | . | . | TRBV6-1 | CASRGDRFYEQYF | TGTGCCAGCAGGGGCGACAGATTCTACGAGCAGTACTTC
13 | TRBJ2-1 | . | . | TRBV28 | CASSTGLYNEQFF | TGTGCCAGCAGTACCGGACTGTACAATGAGCAGTTCTTC
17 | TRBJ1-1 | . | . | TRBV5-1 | CASSPSRWGNMGTEAFF | TGCGCCAGCAGCCCCAGTCGGTGGGGCAACATGGGGACTGAAGCTTTCTTT
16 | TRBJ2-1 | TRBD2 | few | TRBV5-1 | CASSSWTSGGGDEQFF | TGCGCCAGCAGCTCCTGGACTAGCGGGGGGGGCGATGAGCAGTTCTTC
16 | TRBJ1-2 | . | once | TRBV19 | CASRSGTPSVIYGYTF | TGTGCCAGTAGGTCCGGGACACCCAGTGTAATCTATGGCTACACCTTC
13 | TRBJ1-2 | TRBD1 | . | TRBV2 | CASLNRGPNGYTF | TGTGCCAGCTTGAACAGGGGGCCAAATGGCTACACCTTC
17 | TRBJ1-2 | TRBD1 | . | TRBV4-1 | CASSPGQGPLAAYGYTF | TGCGCCAGCAGCCCGGGACAGGGGCCCCTTGCAGCATACGGCTACACCTTC
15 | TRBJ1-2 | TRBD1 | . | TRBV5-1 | CASSLFRTGGSGYTF | TGCGCCAGCAGCTTGTTTAGGACAGGGGGATCTGGCTACACCTTC
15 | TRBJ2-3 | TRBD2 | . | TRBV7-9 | CASSLPGSGRITQYF | TGTGCCAGCAGCTTGCCGGGGAGCGGGAGGATAACGCAGTATTTT